This T cell receptor beta chain is drawn from a study of blood T cell repertoires in COVID-19. Study details: The United States, Italy and Spain were the sources of the acute and convalescent COVID-19 samples. From T cells, B-cell-depleted T cells, or PBMCs came the material, which was cDNA or gDNA.

In the source study's methods: Estimation of nucleated cell counts relied on the amplification of reference gene primers. The repertoire was sequenced with immunoSEQ multiplex PCR; TCRdb's copy has only in-frame clones and lacks some. The V and J calls and clone size were taken over from that table, and D and trimming were inferred from the DNA. This sample carries roughly 29,000 clones, approximately 80% of them seen once, and the ten largest clones take roughly 23%. The CDR3 runs 15 residues. Per the germline V gene, CDR1 is SGHVS and CDR2 is FQNEAQ. Trimming pared 6 bases from V and 5 bases from J, leaving 17 bases between.

This receptor was obtained from a man aged 70 or older with active COVID-19. This chain joins TRBV7-8 and TRBJ2-1, with TRBD2 as a possible D gene (6 bases). Material: peripheral blood. Written as DNA, the CDR3 is TGTGCCAGCAGGGGTGGAGGGTCAATAAACAATGAGCAGTTCTTC. This encodes CASRGGGSINNEQFF.